The 18 T cell receptor beta chains below all came from one sample that was sequenced in a study of molecular identifiers for immune sequencing clone quantification. TCRdb redid the calling of the PCR reads with MiXCR, one entry per CDR3 protein. This table has 250,000 to 400,000 distinct CDR3 sequences, roughly a fifth appearing once. What was sequenced was naive CD8+ T cells from blood, with Jurkat cell RNA spiked in. Subset reported: FACS-sorted CD8+CD4-CCR7+CD45RA+ naive T cells. These receptors originate from a human donor in good health. Some libraries in this study had Jurkat cell RNA spiked in.

In this sample, this clonotype turned up many times. The chain joins TRBV6-1 to TRBJ2-7; either TRBD1 or TRBD2 may fit D (5 bases each). The germline V gene encodes CDR1 MNHNS and CDR2 SASEGT. The CDR3 is made up of 15 amino acids. V was cut by 4 bases and J by 1 base, with 14 bases left in between. In DNA, the CDR3 is TGTGCCAGCAGTGCGCAACAGGCGGGTTCCTACGAGCAGTACTTC. It translates to CASSAQQAGSYEQYF.

This clonotype was seen repeatedly, ten times or more. The V and J genes are TRBV9 and TRBJ1-5; unclear D gene. V was shortened by 4 bases and J by 3 bases, with 14 bases between the two germline ends. The CDR3 runs to 15 residues. Germline V gene data show CDR1 as SGDLS and CDR2 as YYNGEE. The CDR3 nucleotides are TGTGCCAGCAGCAAAGACGGGAAATTCAATCAGCCCCAGCATTTT. This gives the protein CASSKDGKFNQPQHF.

J is TRBJ2-5 and V is TRBV4-1; 7 bases fit TRBD1. The V gene end was trimmed by 4 bases and the J gene end by 4 bases; junction bases not matched to a gene: 9. Germline V gene sequence: CDR1 MGHRA, CDR2 YSYEKL. The CDR3 extends over 15 amino acids. Here the CDR3 reads CASSRLTGILETQYF. The CDR3 DNA is TGCGCCAGCAGCCGCCTGACAGGGATTTTAGAGACCCAGTACTTC.

This clonotype was seen at least ten times. J is TRBJ2-7 and V is TRBV6-5, with D maybe TRBD2 (5 bases). Trimming cost V 0 bases and J 3 bases, with 12 bases left between them. The CDR3 is 15 residues long. Germline V gene lookup returns CDR1 MNHEY and CDR2 SVGAGI. The CDR3 DNA follows: TGTGCCAGCAGTTACTCGAGTAGTGGGAGCTACGAGCAGTACTTC. It specifies CASSYSSSGSYEQYF.

As regards this clonotype: A single base separates this from a much larger clone, so it may be a read error. The conserved closing phenylalanine or tryptophan is absent in this CDR3, likely reflecting a read error. The J gene is TRBJ1-1, the V gene TRBV5-1; tentative D call: TRBD1 (5 bases). Trimming stripped 4 bases from V and 3 bases from J, with 13 bases between. There are 14 residues in the CDR3. Per germline, CDR1 SGHRS and CDR2 YFSETQ. The CDR3 nucleotides are TGCGCCAGCAGCCCCCGGCAGGGCGACACTGAAGCTTTCCTT. Translated: CASSPRQGDTEAFL.

In the case of this clonotype: A much larger clone lies a single base off, so this may be a read error. The V and J genes are TRBV10-3 and TRBJ2-7, with D possibly TRBD1 on 6 matching bases. The CDR3 is 12 residues long. V was clipped by 8 bases and J by 2 bases, with 10 bases between them. CDR1 is ENHRY and CDR2 is SYGVKD in the germline V gene. This chain's CDR3 is CAIRDRPYEQYF. In nucleotides, the CDR3 is TGTGCCATCCGCGACAGGCCCTACGAGCAGTACTTC.

In regard to this clonotype: This is likely a read error, given that the CDR3 carries no conserved phenylalanine or tryptophan at its end. This sequence joins TRBV11-2 and TRBJ2-5; perhaps TRBD1 as D (5 bases). Trimming removed 2 bases at V and 2 bases at J, with 9 bases between. The CDR3 loop spans 14 amino acids. CDR1 is SGHAT, CDR2 FQNNGV, per germline. The CDR3 DNA follows: TGTGCCAGCAGCTTACTCAGGGCGCAAGAGACCCAGTACCTC. It translates to CASSLLRAQETQYL.

In this sample, this clonotype turned up many times. CDR3 in amino acids: CASSLSSGGTEAFF. The CDR3 DNA reads as TGTGCCAGCAGCCTCTCGAGTGGAGGCACTGAAGCTTTCTTT. The V gene is TRBV4-2, the J gene TRBJ1-1; D is ambiguous. V was pared by 4 bases and J by 4 bases, with 13 bases between. The CDR3 contains 14 residues. The germline V gene encodes CDR1 LGHNA and CDR2 YNFKEQ.

For the CDR3, the DNA is TGTGCCAGCAGCCAAGGTGACTACACGTCAGATACGCAGTATTTT. Translating it yields CASSQGDYTSDTQYF. V is TRBV14 and J is TRBJ2-3; D is perhaps TRBD2 (5 bases). Germline-derived CDR1 and CDR2 are SGHDN and FVKESK. There are 15 residues in the CDR3. V was shortened by 1 base and J by 4 bases, with 12 bases between the two germline ends.

This clonotype was detected ten times or more. The J gene is TRBJ2-1, the V gene TRBV4-3, with 14 bases aligning to TRBD2. The CDR3 is made up of 18 amino acids. The V gene's germline CDR1 is LGHNA and CDR2 YSLEER. Trimming took 0 bases from V and 6 from J; bases not matched to a gene: 7. CDR3 nucleotides: TGCGCCAGCAGCCAAGATCGAGGACTAGCGGGAGGAGGCAATGAGCAGTTCTTC. The encoded protein is CASSQDRGLAGGGNEQFF.

This clonotype was recorded once. One end of the junction does not line up with germline, which may come from a read error. The V gene is TRBV9, the J gene TRBJ2-7; possibly TRBD1 or TRBD2 for D (5 bases each). This CDR3 has 15 residues. Germline lookup yields CDR1 SGDLS and CDR2 YYNGEE. The CDR3 nucleotides read TGTGCCAGCAGCGCGGGGCCCGACAGAAGCTACGAGCAGTGCTTC. Its protein product is CASSAGPDRSYEQCF.

The chain's CDR3 is CASSPRDRTLHEQYF. The CDR3 DNA is TGTGCCAGCAGCCCACGGGACAGGACCTTGCACGAGCAGTACTTC. The gene calls are TRBV7-6 and TRBJ2-7; TRBD1 matches 8 bases. V dropped 5 bases and J dropped 5; count of bases not matched to a gene: 11. Germline CDR1 SGHVS, CDR2 FNYEAQ. The CDR3 is 15 residues long.

This clonotype came up a few times. The chain is built from TRBV4-2 and TRBJ2-5; tentative D call: TRBD2 (6 bases). Trimming stripped 1 base from V and 0 bases from J, with 21 bases between. The germline V gene has CDR1 LGHNA and CDR2 YNFKEQ. This CDR3 has 19 residues. The CDR3 loop reads CASSQGMGLALLYQETQYF. CDR3 nucleotide sequence: TGTGCCAGCAGCCAAGGAATGGGTCTAGCGCTTCTGTACCAAGAGACCCAGTACTTC.

This clonotype was found many times. The chain couples TRBV7-6 to TRBJ2-2; D gene uncertain. From germline, CDR1 is SGHVS and CDR2 FNYEAQ. There are 15 residues in the CDR3. Between the trimmed V and J ends, which lost 0 bases and 6 bases, there was a span of 11 bases. CDR3 amino acids: CASSLAPALAGELFF. CDR3 DNA: TGTGCCAGCAGCTTAGCCCCGGCACTTGCCGGGGAGCTGTTTTTT.

This clonotype was recorded at least ten times. This chain uses TRBV28 with TRBJ1-1; tentatively, D is TRBD1 (6 bases). Germline values: CDR1 MDHEN, CDR2 SYDVKM. CDR3 length: 16 residues. Trimming took 5 bases from V and 4 from J, leaving 20 bases between them. This CDR3 is CASSPYLQGHSTEAFF. The CDR3 DNA reads TGTGCCAGCAGTCCATACTTACAGGGCCACTCCACTGAAGCTTTCTTT.

In its sample, this clonotype was seen many times. V usage is TRBV20-1 and J usage is TRBJ2-7, with D perhaps given as TRBD1 or TRBD2 (5 bases each). The CDR3 sequence is 16 residues long. V gave up 0 bases and J gave up 2 bases, with 17 bases separating them. Per germline, CDR1 DFQATT and CDR2 SNEGSKA (reference sequence). The CDR3, as DNA: TGCAGTGCTAGAGATCAGGAGGACGTAGGGGCCTACGAGCAGTACTTC. Translated, it gives CSARDQEDVGAYEQYF.

This clonotype was observed a few times. This chain uses TRBV7-9 with TRBJ2-7; no definite D call. Germline V gives CDR1 SEHNR, CDR2 FQNEAQ (reference sequence). Between the trimmed V and J ends, which lost 1 base and 5 bases, there was a span of 12 bases. CDR3 length: 14 amino acids. CDR3: CASSLVLVPDEQYF. For the CDR3, the DNA is TGTGCCAGCAGCTTAGTTCTAGTTCCCGACGAGCAGTACTTC.

The rearrangement links TRBV6-2 or TRBV6-3 to TRBJ2-3; no clear D gene. The germline gives CDR1 MNHEY, CDR2 SVGEGT. The ends were cut back, 4 bases at V and 1 base at J, with 12 bases in the middle. CDR3 size: 15 residues. CDR3 sequence (DNA): TGTGCCAGCAGTTCGACTCAGTCCCGCACAGATACGCAGTATTTT. Translation: CASSSTQSRTDTQYF.